A selection of T cell receptor beta chains follows, all from one sample in a study of shared clonotypes between healthy human individuals. Only in-frame clones appear in the TCRdb table, and some are missing; sequencing was by immunoSEQ multiplex PCR. The table lists about 2,500,000 clones, more than 80% of them singletons, with over 0.12% in the top ten. The sequenced sample was naive CD4+ T cells sorted from blood. Receptors originate from a young man in good health. Both conserved end residues are part of each CDR3. A D gene is named only where the DNA matches it firmly. A row's size may be missing; if present it is once, few, many or a size class.

V gene	J gene	clone size	D gene	CDR3 protein	CDR3 DNA
TRBV19	TRBJ1-5	NA	NA	CASSIPGFGNQPQHF	TGTGCCAGTAGTATACCTGGGTTCGGGAATCAGCCCCAGCATTTT
TRBV5-4	TRBJ1-4	NA	NA	CASSLDGEKLFF	TGTGCCAGCAGCTTGGACGGAGAAAAACTGTTTTTT
TRBV2	TRBJ2-7	NA	NA	CASSTPGIPYEQYF	TGTGCCAGCAGCACTCCGGGTATCCCCTACGAGCAGTACTTC
TRBV5-1	TRBJ2-3	NA	NA	CASSFRDGYTDTQYF	TGCGCCAGCAGCTTCCGGGACGGGTACACAGATACGCAGTATTTT
TRBV5-1	TRBJ2-5	NA	NA	CASSLGGLQETQYF	TGCGCCAGCAGCTTGGGGGGTCTACAAGAGACCCAGTACTTC
TRBV5-1	TRBJ2-3	once	TRBD2	CASSPEGLAGGGDTQYF	TGCGCCAGCAGCCCCGAGGGACTAGCGGGGGGAGGAGATACGCAGTATTTT
TRBV19	TRBJ2-2	NA	NA	CASKGGTGELFF	TGTGCCAGTAAGGGGGGGACCGGGGAGCTGTTTTTT
TRBV5-1	TRBJ2-7	NA	NA	CASSKDSLSYEQYF	TGCGCCAGCAGCAAGGACAGCCTCTCCTACGAGCAGTACTTC
TRBV28	TRBJ1-2	NA	NA	CASIPPGGGYGYTF	TGTGCCAGCATCCCACCGGGGGGCGGATATGGCTACACCTTC
TRBV5-1	TRBJ1-1	NA	NA	CASSLTGQNTEAFF	TGCGCCAGCAGCCTTACGGGACAGAACACTGAAGCTTTCTTT
TRBV18	TRBJ2-5	NA	NA	CASSNGETQYF	TGTGCCAGCTCTAATGGAGAGACCCAGTACTTC
TRBV30	TRBJ2-1	NA	NA	CAWSVSNIRGDEQFF	TGTGCCTGGAGTGTTTCCAATATAAGGGGAGATGAGCAGTTCTTC
TRBV18	TRBJ1-2	once	TRBD1	CASSRDRDGYGYTF	TGTGCCAGCTCACGGGACAGGGATGGCTATGGCTACACCTTC
TRBV28	TRBJ1-5	NA	NA	CASRPPNQPQHF	TGTGCCAGCCGGCCTCCTAATCAGCCCCAGCATTTT
TRBV7-2	TRBJ2-2	NA	NA	CASSLDQLRELFF	TGTGCCAGCAGCTTAGATCAGCTTCGGGAGCTGTTTTTT
TRBV30	TRBJ1-3	once	NA	CAWSADWGPGNTIYF	TGTGCCTGGAGTGCAGACTGGGGACCTGGAAACACCATATATTTT
TRBV11-2	TRBJ2-5	NA	NA	CASSWTHQETQYF	TGTGCCAGCAGTTGGACACACCAAGAGACCCAGTACTTC
TRBV9	TRBJ2-3	once	NA	CASSAGLGDTQYF	TGTGCCAGCAGCGCTGGGTTGGGGGATACGCAGTATTTT
TRBV5-1	TRBJ1-1	NA	NA	CASSLAAGLSTEAFF	TGCGCCAGCAGCTTGGCCGCAGGGTTGAGCACTGAAGCTTTCTTT
TRBV25-1	TRBJ2-6	NA	NA	CASSDTGRSGANVLTF	TGTGCCAGCAGTGACACAGGGCGCTCTGGGGCCAACGTCCTGACTTTC
TRBV2	TRBJ1-5	NA	TRBD1	CASSGQGNNQPQHF	TGTGCCAGCAGTGGACAGGGAAATAATCAGCCCCAGCATTTT
TRBV2	TRBJ1-1	few	NA	CASSGEMNTEAFF	TGTGCCAGCAGTGGAGAGATGAACACTGAAGCTTTCTTT
TRBV21-1	TRBJ2-3	NA	NA	CASSKGPEDTSTDTQYF	TGTGCCAGCAGCAAAGGACCCGAGGACACAAGCACAGATACGCAGTATTTT
TRBV2	TRBJ1-1	NA	NA	CASRSSVAENTEAFF	TGTGCCAGCAGATCCAGCGTAGCAGAGAACACTGAAGCTTTCTTT
TRBV6-6	TRBJ2-2	NA	NA	CASTITGELFF	TGTGCCAGCACTATTACCGGGGAGCTGTTTTTT
TRBV6-1	TRBJ2-7	NA	NA	CASSRGQTLSYEQYF	TGTGCCAGCTCCCGGGGACAAACGCTCTCCTACGAGCAGTACTTC
TRBV5-4	TRBJ1-6	NA	NA	CASSHQGSQSPLHF	TGTGCCAGCAGCCATCAGGGGTCTCAATCACCCCTCCACTTT
TRBV30	TRBJ1-5	few	NA	CAWSVLQSNQPQHF	TGTGCCTGGAGTGTACTTCAGAGCAATCAGCCCCAGCATTTT
TRBV5-1	TRBJ2-3	once	NA	CASSLGASTDTQYF	TGCGCCAGCAGCCTCGGGGCTAGCACAGATACGCAGTATTTT
TRBV5-1	TRBJ2-5	NA	NA	CASSFQSSGETQYF	TGCGCCAGCAGCTTCCAGTCTTCTGGAGAGACCCAGTACTTC
TRBV27	TRBJ2-1	NA	NA	CASSLSSGEQFF	TGTGCCAGCAGTTTATCGTCAGGGGAGCAGTTCTTC
TRBV7-9	TRBJ1-4	NA	NA	CASSSRPVGPNEKLFF	TGTGCCAGCAGCTCCCGTCCGGTAGGGCCTAATGAAAAACTGTTTTTT
TRBV28	TRBJ1-4	NA	NA	CASSGGPPEKLFF	TGTGCCAGCAGTGGGGGACCCCCTGAAAAACTGTTTTTT
TRBV30	TRBJ2-2	NA	NA	CAWRSRGGTGELFF	TGTGCCTGGAGGAGCCGAGGGGGCACCGGGGAGCTGTTTTTT
TRBV2	TRBJ1-4	few	NA	CASRLGLGEKLFF	TGTGCCAGTCGGCTAGGGCTCGGTGAAAAACTGTTTTTT
TRBV5-8	TRBJ2-7	NA	NA	CASSLGYEQYF	TGTGCCAGCAGCTTAGGTTACGAGCAGTACTTC
TRBV5-6	TRBJ2-5	NA	NA	CASSLRLTRKETQYF	TGTGCCAGCAGCTTGAGACTCACAAGGAAGGAGACCCAGTACTTC
TRBV29-1	TRBJ2-7	NA	TRBD2	CSVRTSGVYEQYF	TGCAGCGTTCGGACTAGCGGGGTCTACGAGCAGTACTTC
TRBV10-2	TRBJ1-2	NA	TRBD1	CASSDDTGGYYGYTF	TGCGCCAGCAGTGATGATACAGGGGGGTACTATGGCTACACCTTC
TRBV7-9	TRBJ2-7	NA	NA	CASSERGRNPEQYF	TGTGCCAGCAGCGAACGAGGAAGGAACCCCGAGCAGTACTTC
TRBV5-6	TRBJ2-3	NA	NA	CASSGGLLPEYF	TGTGCCAGCAGCGGTGGACTTCTCCCGGAGTATTTT
TRBV5-1	TRBJ2-2	NA	TRBD1	CASSFTGTGSSGELFF	TGCGCCAGCAGCTTCACCGGGACAGGGTCGAGCGGGGAGCTGTTTTTT
TRBV10-2	TRBJ1-1	NA	NA	CASSGGEAFF	TGCGCCAGCAGTGGAGGGGAAGCTTTCTTT
TRBV5-1	TRBJ2-7	NA	TRBD1	CASSLGTGGGYEQYF	TGCGCCAGCAGCCTAGGGACAGGAGGCGGCTACGAGCAGTACTTC
TRBV30	TRBJ2-3	NA	NA	CAWSLSSTDTQYF	TGTGCCTGGAGTCTGAGCAGTACTGATACGCAGTATTTT
TRBV4-3	TRBJ1-4	NA	TRBD1	CASSQGPDRGPNEKLFF	TGCGCCAGCAGCCAGGGGCCGGACAGGGGGCCTAATGAAAAACTGTTTTTT
TRBV11-2	TRBJ2-3	NA	TRBD1	CASSLGVDRGTDTQYF	TGTGCCAGCAGCTTGGGGGTAGACAGGGGAACAGATACGCAGTATTTT
TRBV10-2	TRBJ2-4	NA	NA	CASSEYGGSQNIQYF	TGCGCCAGCAGTGAGTACGGCGGGTCTCAAAACATTCAGTACTTC
TRBV27	TRBJ2-7	NA	NA	CASSLSRASPYEQYF	TGTGCCAGCAGTTTATCGAGGGCGAGTCCCTACGAGCAGTACTTC
TRBV18	TRBJ1-4	NA	TRBD1	CASSPNRDRENEKLFF	TGTGCCAGCTCACCCAACCGGGACAGGGAGAATGAAAAACTGTTTTTT